One T cell receptor beta chain is described in this entry. Measured with immunoSEQ multiplex PCR; TCRdb has only the in-frame clones, and not every one. The table shows over 150,000 clones, with about 82% occurring only once. These data belong to a study of blood T cell repertoires in COVID-19. V dropped 7 bases and J dropped 3 bases, with 12 bases sitting between them. The germline V gene has CDR1 SQVTM and CDR2 ANQGSEA. This CDR3 has 13 residues. J is TRBJ1-4 and V is TRBV29-1; D is possibly TRBD1 (5 bases). Sequences were obtained from peripheral blood. The TCR sequence derives from a man aged 50 or older with active or convalescent COVID-19. The CDR3 reads CSGQGGANEKLFF. As DNA, the CDR3 is TGCAGCGGCCAGGGAGGGGCTAATGAAAAACTGTTTTTT.